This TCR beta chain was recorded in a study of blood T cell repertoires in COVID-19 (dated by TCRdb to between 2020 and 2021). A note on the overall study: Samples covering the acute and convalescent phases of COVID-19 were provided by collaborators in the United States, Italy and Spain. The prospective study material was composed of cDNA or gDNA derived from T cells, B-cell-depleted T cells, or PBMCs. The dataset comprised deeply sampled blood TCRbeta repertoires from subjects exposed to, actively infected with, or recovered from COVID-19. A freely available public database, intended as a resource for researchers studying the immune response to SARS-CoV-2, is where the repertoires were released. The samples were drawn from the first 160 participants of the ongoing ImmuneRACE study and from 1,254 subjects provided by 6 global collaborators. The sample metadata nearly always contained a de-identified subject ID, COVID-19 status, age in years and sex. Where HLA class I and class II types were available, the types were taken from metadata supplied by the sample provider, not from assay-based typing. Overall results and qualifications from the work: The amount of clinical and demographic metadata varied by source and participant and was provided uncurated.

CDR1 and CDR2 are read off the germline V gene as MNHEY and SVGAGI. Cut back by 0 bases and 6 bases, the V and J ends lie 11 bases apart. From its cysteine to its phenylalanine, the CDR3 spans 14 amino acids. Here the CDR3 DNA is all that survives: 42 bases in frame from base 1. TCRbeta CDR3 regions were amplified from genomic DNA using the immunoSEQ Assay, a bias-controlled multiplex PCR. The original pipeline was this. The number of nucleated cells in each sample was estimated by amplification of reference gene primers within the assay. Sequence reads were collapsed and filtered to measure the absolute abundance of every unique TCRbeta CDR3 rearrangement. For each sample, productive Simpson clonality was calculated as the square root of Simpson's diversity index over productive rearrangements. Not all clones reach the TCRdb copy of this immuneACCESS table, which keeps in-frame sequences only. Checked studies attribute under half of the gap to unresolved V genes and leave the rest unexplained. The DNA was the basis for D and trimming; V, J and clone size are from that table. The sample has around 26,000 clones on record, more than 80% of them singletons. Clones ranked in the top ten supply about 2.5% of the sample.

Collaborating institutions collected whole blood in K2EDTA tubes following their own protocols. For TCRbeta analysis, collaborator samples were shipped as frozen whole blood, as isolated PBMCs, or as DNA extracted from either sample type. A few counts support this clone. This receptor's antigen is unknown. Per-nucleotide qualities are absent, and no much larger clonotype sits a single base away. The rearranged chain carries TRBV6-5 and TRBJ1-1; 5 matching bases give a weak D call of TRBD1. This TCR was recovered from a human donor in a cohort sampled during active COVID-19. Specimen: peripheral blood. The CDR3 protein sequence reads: CASSYSGWGPEAFF. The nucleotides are TGTGCCAGCAGTTACTCCGGCTGGGGCCCTGAAGCTTTCTTT.